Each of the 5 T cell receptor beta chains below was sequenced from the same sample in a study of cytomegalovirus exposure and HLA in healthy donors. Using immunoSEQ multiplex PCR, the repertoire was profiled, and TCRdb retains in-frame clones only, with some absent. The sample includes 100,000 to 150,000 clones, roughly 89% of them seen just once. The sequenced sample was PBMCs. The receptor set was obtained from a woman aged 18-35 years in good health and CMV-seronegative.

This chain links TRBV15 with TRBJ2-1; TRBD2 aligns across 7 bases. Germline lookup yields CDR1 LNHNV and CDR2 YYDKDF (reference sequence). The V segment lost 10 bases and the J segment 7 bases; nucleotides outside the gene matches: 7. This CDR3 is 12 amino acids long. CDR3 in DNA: TGTGCCATCCGGACTAGTTGGAATGAGCAGTTCTTC. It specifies CAIRTSWNEQFF.

The CDR3 region has the DNA TGTGCCAGCAGCCGACCCGGGACCTACAATGAGCAGTTCTTC. It specifies CASSRPGTYNEQFF. The chain couples TRBV7-3 to TRBJ2-1, with a possible D match to TRBD2 (5 bases). The CDR3 is made up of 14 amino acids. The germline V gene has CDR1 SGHTA and CDR2 FQGTGA. The V gene lost 5 bases and the J gene lost 2 bases, with 10 bases spanning the gap.

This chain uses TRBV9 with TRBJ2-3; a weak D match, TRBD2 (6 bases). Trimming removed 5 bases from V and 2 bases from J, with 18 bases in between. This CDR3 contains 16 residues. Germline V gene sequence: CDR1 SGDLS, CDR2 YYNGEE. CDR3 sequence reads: CASSAGSSLSTDTQYF. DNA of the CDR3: TGTGCCAGCAGTGCCGGGAGTTCGTTATCCACAGATACGCAGTATTTT.

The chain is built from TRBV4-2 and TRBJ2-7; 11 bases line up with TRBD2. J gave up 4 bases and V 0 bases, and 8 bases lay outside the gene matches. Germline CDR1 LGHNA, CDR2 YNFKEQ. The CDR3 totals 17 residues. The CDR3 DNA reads TGTGCCAGCAGCCAAGATTTGGGGCTAGCGGGAGGTTACGAGCAGTACTTC. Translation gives CASSQDLGLAGGYEQYF.

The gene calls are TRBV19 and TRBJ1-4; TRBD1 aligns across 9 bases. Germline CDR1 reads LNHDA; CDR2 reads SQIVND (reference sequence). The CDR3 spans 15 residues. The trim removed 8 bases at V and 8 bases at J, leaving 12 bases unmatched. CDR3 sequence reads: CASHPGTGGREKLFF. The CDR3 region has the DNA TGTGCCAGTCACCCCGGCACAGGGGGCCGGGAAAAACTGTTTTTT.